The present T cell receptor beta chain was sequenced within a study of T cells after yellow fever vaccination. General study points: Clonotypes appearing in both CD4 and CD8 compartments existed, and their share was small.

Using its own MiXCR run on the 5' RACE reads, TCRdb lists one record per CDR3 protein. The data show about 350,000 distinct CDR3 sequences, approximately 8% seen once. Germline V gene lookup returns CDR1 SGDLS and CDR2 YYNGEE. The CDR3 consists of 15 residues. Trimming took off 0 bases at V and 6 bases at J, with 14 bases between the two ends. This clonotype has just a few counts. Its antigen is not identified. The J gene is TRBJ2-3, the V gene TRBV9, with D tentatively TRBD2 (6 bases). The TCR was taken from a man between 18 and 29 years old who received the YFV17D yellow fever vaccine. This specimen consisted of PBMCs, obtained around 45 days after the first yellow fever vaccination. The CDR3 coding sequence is TGTGCCAGCAGCGTAGTCGGCGGGGCCTCTGATACGCAGTATTTT. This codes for CASSVVGGASDTQYF.